This T cell receptor (beta chain) is from a study of identical twins. This clonotype was detected only a few times. Germline CDR1 and CDR2: SGDLS and YYNGEE. V gave up 3 bases and J gave up 5 bases; unmatched junction bases: 14. The CDR3 contains 18 residues. In TCRdb, the 5' RACE reads were re-called with MiXCR into one record per CDR3 protein. The sample holds some 600,000 distinct CDR3 sequences, 7% to 7.5% seen once. These sequences were also reported in another study, on yellow fever vaccine responses in identical twins.

Source material: PBMCs. The sequence derives from a woman in her late teens or twenties in good health. The V and J genes are TRBV9 and TRBJ2-3; 11 bases match TRBD2. The CDR3 DNA reads as TGTGCCAGCAGCGAATTTCCACTAGCGGGAGTTGTGGGAGATACGCAGTATTTT. Translation gives CASSEFPLAGVVGDTQYF.